This TCR beta chain appears in the sequencing data of a study of CD8 T cells in ankylosing spondylitis. General study findings and limits: The study looked at matched synovial fluid samples from ankylosing spondylitis patients. Disease-linked clones were reported to be significantly enriched there.

The CDR3 has 13 residues. Germline V gene data show CDR1 as MNHEY and CDR2 as SMNVEV (reference sequence). Trimming took off 5 bases at V and 4 bases at J, with 11 bases between the two ends. TCRdb reprocessed the 5' RACE reads with MiXCR, giving one entry per CDR3 protein. The sample holds around 39,000 distinct CDR3 sequences, approximately 15% seen once. With regard to this clonotype: No antigen is known for it.

Sequenced input: blood. The TCR sequence derives from a male donor with ankylosing spondylitis or in good health (not recorded which). This chain connects TRBV27 to TRBJ1-2; a weak D match, TRBD1 (5 bases). Written as DNA, the CDR3 is TGTGCCAGCAGTGGGAACGGGGGCTATGGCTACACCTTC. Translation gives CASSGNGGYGYTF.